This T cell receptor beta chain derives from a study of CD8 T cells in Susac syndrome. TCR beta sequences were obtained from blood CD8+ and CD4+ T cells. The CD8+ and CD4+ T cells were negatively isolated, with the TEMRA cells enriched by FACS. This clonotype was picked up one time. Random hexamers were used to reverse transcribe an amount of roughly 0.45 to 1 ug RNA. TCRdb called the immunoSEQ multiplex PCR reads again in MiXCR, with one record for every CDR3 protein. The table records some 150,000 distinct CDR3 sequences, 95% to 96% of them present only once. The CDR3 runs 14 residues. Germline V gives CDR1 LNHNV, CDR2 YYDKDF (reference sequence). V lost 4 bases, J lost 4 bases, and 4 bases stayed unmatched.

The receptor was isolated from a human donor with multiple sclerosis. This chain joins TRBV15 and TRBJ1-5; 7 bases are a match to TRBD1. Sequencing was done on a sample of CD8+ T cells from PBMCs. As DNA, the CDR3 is TGTGCCACCAGCACAACAGGGGTAAATCAGCCCCAGCATTTT. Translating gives CATSTTGVNQPQHF.